This passage covers 5 T cell receptor beta chains from one sample sequenced in a study of shared clonotypes between healthy human individuals. Sequencing used immunoSEQ multiplex PCR; TCRdb keeps in-frame clones, though not all of them. The sample shows roughly 1,000,000 clones, about 84% of them seen only once. The specimen sequenced was memory CD4+ T cells from PBMCs. Subset noted: CD45RA-negative fraction. The source of these receptors is a man younger than 35 in good health. Some clones in this sample may be carry-over from other donors' samples.

The chain is built from TRBV11-2 and TRBJ2-1, with D tentatively TRBD2 (6 bases). The CDR3 is made up of 17 amino acids. Trimming shortened V by 3 bases and J by 0 bases, and 15 bases separated the two germline ends. Germline V gene sequence: CDR1 SGHAT, CDR2 FQNNGV. The CDR3: CASSLRPSALSYNEQFF. DNA of the CDR3: TGTGCCAGCAGCTTGCGCCCTAGCGCGCTCTCCTACAATGAGCAGTTCTTC.

V and J are TRBV7-9 and TRBJ1-2; TRBD1 matches 12 bases. After removal of 0 bases from V and 3 bases from J, the junction contained 5 bases not matched to a gene. This CDR3 is built from 17 residues. CDR1 is SEHNR and CDR2 is FQNEAQ in the germline V gene (reference sequence). The CDR3 bases are TGTGCCAGCAGCTTAGCACCCGGGACAGGGGGCGACTATGGCTACACCTTC. The encoded protein is CASSLAPGTGGDYGYTF. The variable domain in full, completed from reference TRBV7-9 and TRBJ1-2, reads DTGVSQNPRHKITKRGQNVTFRCDPISEHNRLYWYRQTLGQGPEFLTYFQNEAQLEKSRLLSDRFSAERPKGSFSTLEIQRTEQGDSAMYLCASSLAPGTGGDYGYTFGSGTRLTVV.

The rearrangement uses TRBV28 and TRBJ1-1; no clear D gene. V gave up 1 base and J gave up 8 bases, with 11 bases separating them. The germline CDR1 and CDR2 sequences are MDHEN and SYDVKM. The CDR3 has 13 amino acids. This CDR3 reads CASSLSRWREAFF. As DNA, the CDR3 is TGTGCCAGCAGTTTATCCCGTTGGAGGGAAGCTTTCTTT.

The chain joins TRBV30 to TRBJ1-4; D not resolved. The germline gives CDR1 GTSNPN, CDR2 SVGIG (reference sequence). V lost 1 base, J lost 4 bases, and 7 bases lay in between. This CDR3 has 13 amino acids. CDR3 coding DNA: TGTGCCTGGAGTGAAGGGCTTAATGAAAAACTGTTTTTT. This codes for CAWSEGLNEKLFF.

The V and J genes are TRBV2 and TRBJ1-5, with D maybe TRBD1 (5 bases). The CDR3 runs to 15 residues. Germline V gives CDR1 SNHLY, CDR2 FYNNEI. Trimming removed 0 bases at V and 4 bases at J, with 10 bases between. The CDR3 loop is CASSEARTPNQPQHF. The DNA for the CDR3 is TGTGCCAGCAGTGAAGCGAGGACACCTAATCAGCCCCAGCATTTT.